The clone carrying this TCR beta chain was observed once. Its antigen is not known. Trimming left V 7 bases short and J 3 bases short, with 19 bases between. This CDR3 spans 15 amino acids. Germline V gene data show CDR1 as LNHNV and CDR2 as YYDKDF (reference sequence). It was patients with CD8+CD57+ cell expansion by flow cytometry who were chosen for sequencing. A severe acquired aplastic anemia diagnosis applied to all patients. Sampling of blood occurred while the patients had still received no therapy. The template for TCR beta VDJ and CDR3 sequence profiling was genomic DNA. Each CDR3 protein is one row after TCRdb ran MiXCR on the reads. The sample includes about 180,000 distinct CDR3 sequences, under 50% of them seen just once. This sample stems from a study of CD8+CD57+ T cells in acquired aplastic anemia. Across the whole study: Each DNA sample taken from sorted CD4+ and CD8+ cells came to about 3 ug on average.

Study-wide results and limits: A significant difference in CD8+ Simpson's diversity between patients and controls was not found.

This rearrangement joins TRBV15 to TRBJ2-7, with a tentative D call TRBD1 (6 bases). Sequencing used sorted CD4+, CD8+, or CD8+CD57+ T cells (not recorded which) from PBMCs. The TCR comes from a human donor with aplastic anemia. CDR3 in DNA: TGTGCCACCAACAAAACCCCGGGACACTACTACGAGCAGTACTTC. As protein: CATNKTPGHYYEQYF.